This T cell receptor (beta chain) was recovered during a study of shared clonotypes between healthy human individuals (dated by TCRdb to 2018 to 2020). Regarding the study in general: The cohort comprised a couple of women and a few men aged 18 to 49 years. For each donor, CD4 naive and CD4 memory were each given three plates, CD8 naive was given two plates, and CD8 memory was given one plate. The study deeply sequenced blood TCR repertoires of five healthy adults to estimate repertoire size and the extent of clonotype sharing between individuals. To increase sequencing depth and limit assay-specific biases, different laboratories used diverse techniques to prepare libraries and sequence TCR repertoires. Between about 0.8 and 9 billion PBMCs per donor were obtained by leukapheresis.

The CDR3 goes from the cysteine to the phenylalanine over 12 residues. Only CDR3 DNA remains: 36 bases, in frame from the first base. From the germline V gene (reference sequence), CDR1 is MNHEY and CDR2 is SMNVEV. Trimming costs V 5 bases and J 9 bases, and their ends lie 11 bases apart. For this clone: Its antigen is unknown. Base quality data are lacking; no much larger clone is found one base away.

General findings and caveats noted by the study authors: The small number of donors limited the genetic and exposure-history diversity represented. Sampling was restricted to blood, and TCR repertoires in tissues likely differ from the TCR repertoires found in blood. When four donors were compared, the shared fraction of clonotypes was around 5% for naive CD4, less than 4% for naive CD8, roughly 2.3% for memory CD4, and roughly 0.4% for memory CD8. Rarefaction of sorted-subset datasets indicated incomplete sequencing despite the large sequencing depth. Pairwise subsampling led to the expectation that sequencing depth would affect the degree of clonotype sharing among donors. Compared with non-shared clonotypes, clonotypes shared by all four sorted-subset donors had higher generation probabilities. Larger estimated clonotype richness was generally found for naive subsets than for memory subsets.

Healthy HIV-negative adults with no recently reported acute infections or vaccinations were included as donors. Every donor was a Caucasian adult living in Nashville, Tennessee, USA. CD4+ T cells were enriched by magnetic negative selection, after which naive cells were positively selected on CD45RA and the negative fraction was taken as the memory subset. After blood collection by leukapheresis, PBMCs were isolated using Ficoll-Histopaque density gradient centrifugation and then cryopreserved in the vapor phase of liquid nitrogen. Analytical flow cytometry was used to check the purity and quantity of every magnetically sorted T cell population. Each sorted fraction had its genomic DNA isolated and then quantified by UV absorbance on a Nanodrop 2000c. Using the deep immunoSEQ assay, multiplex PCR amplified TCR CDR3 regions from genomic DNA. For each cell subset, the extracted genomic DNA was distributed evenly across all wells of several immunoSEQ 96-well plates, and each plate served as one replicate. For sorted subsets, each replicate PCR was loaded with roughly 190 ng genomic DNA, equivalent to some 27,000 T cell genomes. The purified libraries were quantified using a Qubit 3.0 fluorometer, sized with a Bioanalyzer 2100, and then quantified again using the KAPA Library Quantification kit. Every immunoSEQ 96-well plate was sequenced on a dedicated single-read 150-cycle Illumina NextSeq 550 flow cell. The authors' pipeline ran thus. Because the immunoSEQ output held only junctional sequences and lacked quality scores, the filtering could not match the filtering applied to full-length reads. Sequences were annotated with PyIR, a Python wrapper for IgBLAST v1.9, and V/J genes and CDR3 were assigned using IMGT germline references. Reads with weak V/J assignments (E-value above 1e-6), missing CDR3, stop codons, out-of-frame junctions, or ambiguous translated residues were removed. V3J clonotypes were defined by identical inferred V gene, J gene, and CDR3 amino acid sequence. The percentage overlap between two repertoires was calculated by dividing the number of shared unique clonotypes by the size of the smaller repertoire. Three approaches were used to assess repertoire richness: RTK rarefaction, the Chao1 estimator, and Recon v2.1 estimates of unobserved clonotypes. Generation probabilities were computed with OLGA for all TCRbeta clonotypes obtained by the gDNA method from several donors. The clones in this table, taken by TCRdb from immuneACCESS, are in-frame only. Not every clone is retained; where verified, under half of the shortfall comes from an unresolved V gene, and the cause of the rest is unknown. D and trimming come from the DNA, and the V and J calls and clone size come from that table. The sample table holds about 680,000 clones, of which 55% to 85% were seen once. Together, the top ten hold 1.5% to 2% of the sample.

The sequence was obtained from a woman aged 25 to 39 in good health. Sample: memory CD4+ T cells sorted from blood. Sample cell subset or site, as interpreted from the label and publication: CD45RA-negative fraction. The chain links TRBV27 with TRBJ2-1, with the D call tentatively TRBD1 or TRBD2, each fitting 5 bases. The nucleotides are TGTGCCAGCAGTCCTAGGGACGGTGAGCAGTTCTTC. Its amino acids are CASSPRDGEQFF.